This T cell receptor beta chain was profiled in a study of B cell selection in AIRE deficiency. As for this clone: Its antigen remains unknown.

In the authors' methods: Pooled conventional T cells gave roughly 99,000 patient and 130,000 to 150,000 donor TCRbeta sequences. Assay used: immunoSEQ multiplex PCR; TCRdb lists only in-frame clones, some missing. That table furnishes V, J and clone size, whereas the DNA furnished D and trimming. Among roughly 25,000 clones listed, just under 97% were seen once. CDR1 is MNHNS and CDR2 is SASEGT in the germline V gene. Deletions cut 2 bases from V and 2 bases from J, with 9 bases between. The CDR3 runs to 14 residues. Findings of the study overall: Tconv and Treg cells from AIRE-deficient patients resembled healthy donors in TCRBV usage, CDR3 length and diversity. About 30% of healthy-shared Treg TCRbeta sequences appeared in patient Tconv cells.

CD4+CD127+ cells were sorted as the conventional CD4 T cells. Controls came from healthy donors unrelated to patients. This sequence originates from a human donor in good health. The rearrangement uses TRBV6-1 and TRBJ1-2; tentative D call: TRBD1 (5 bases). Sequencing was done on a sample of CD4+CD127+ conventional T cells sorted from PBMCs. Here the CDR3 reads CASSERGSNYGYTF. Written as DNA, the CDR3 is TGTGCCAGCAGTGAAAGGGGTTCCAACTATGGCTACACCTTC.